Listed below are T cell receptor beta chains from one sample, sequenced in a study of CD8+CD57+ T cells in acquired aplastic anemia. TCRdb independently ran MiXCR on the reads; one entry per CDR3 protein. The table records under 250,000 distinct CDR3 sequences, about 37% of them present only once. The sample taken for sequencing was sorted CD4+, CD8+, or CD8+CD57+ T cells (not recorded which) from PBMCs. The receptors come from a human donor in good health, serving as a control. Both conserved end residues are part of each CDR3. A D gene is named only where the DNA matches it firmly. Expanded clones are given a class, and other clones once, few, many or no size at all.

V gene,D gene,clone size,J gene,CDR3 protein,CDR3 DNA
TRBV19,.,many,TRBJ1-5,CASSIDPRGNQPQHF,TGTGCCAGTAGTATAGACCCCCGGGGGAATCAGCCCCAGCATTTT
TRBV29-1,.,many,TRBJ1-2,CSVGGQYGYGYTF,TGCAGCGTTGGGGGACAATACGGATATGGCTACACCTTC
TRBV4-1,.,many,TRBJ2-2,CASSQGRAVRDYTGELFF,TGCGCCAGCAGCCAAGGTCGGGCAGTCCGAGATTACACCGGGGAGCTGTTTTTT
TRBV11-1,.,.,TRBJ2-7,CASSLGPNYEQYF,TGTGCCAGCAGCTTAGGACCGAACTACGAGCAGTACTTC
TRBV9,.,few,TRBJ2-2,CASSVGTGELFF,TGTGCCAGCAGCGTAGGGACCGGGGAGCTGTTTTTT
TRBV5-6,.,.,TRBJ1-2,CASSLDTNYGYTF,TGTGCCAGCAGCTTGGACACCAACTATGGCTACACCTTC
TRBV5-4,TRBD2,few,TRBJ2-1,CASSLMASGDYNEQFF,TGTGCCAGCAGCTTGATGGCTAGCGGGGACTACAATGAGCAGTTCTTC
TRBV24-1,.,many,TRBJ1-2,CATSDPGTSNGYTF,TGTGCCACCAGTGACCCCGGGACATCTAATGGCTACACCTTC
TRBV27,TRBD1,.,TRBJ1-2,CASRKTGGGLYGYTF,TGTGCCAGCAGAAAAACAGGGGGCGGACTATATGGCTACACCTTC
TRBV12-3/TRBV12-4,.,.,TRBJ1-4,CASSLDSPTEKLFF,TGTGCCAGCAGCCTGGACAGCCCGACTGAAAAACTGTTTTTT
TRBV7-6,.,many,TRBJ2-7,CASSSTGYEQYF,TGTGCCAGCAGCTCGACAGGTTACGAGCAGTACTTC
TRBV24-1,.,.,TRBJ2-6,CATSELCRMLAGANVLTF,TGTGCCACCAGTGAGCTTTGTAGGATGCTAGCGGGGGCCAACGTCCTGACTTTC
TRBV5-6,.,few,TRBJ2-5,CASSSPRGEETQYF,TGTGCCAGCAGCTCCCCCAGGGGAGAAGAGACCCAGTACTTC
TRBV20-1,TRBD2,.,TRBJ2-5,CSPRSGAQETQYF,TGCAGTCCACGTAGCGGGGCCCAAGAGACCCAGTACTTC
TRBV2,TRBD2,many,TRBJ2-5,CASSGLAGQETQYF,TGTGCCAGCAGTGGACTAGCGGGGCAAGAGACCCAGTACTTC
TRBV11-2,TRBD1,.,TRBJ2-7,CASSLDGTGGSYEQYF,TGTGCCAGCAGCTTAGACGGGACAGGGGGTTCCTACGAGCAGTACTTC
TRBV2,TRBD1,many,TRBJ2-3,CATSGQGGADTQYF,TGTGCCACCTCGGGACAGGGGGGCGCAGATACGCAGTATTTT
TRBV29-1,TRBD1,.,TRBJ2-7,CSVGGQGRVREQYF,TGCAGCGTTGGGGGACAGGGGCGGGTTCGAGAGCAGTACTTC
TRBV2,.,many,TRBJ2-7,CASAVLDVGAEQYF,TGTGCCAGTGCGGTTTTGGACGTAGGAGCTGAGCAGTACTTC
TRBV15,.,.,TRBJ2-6,CATSGRFQASILTF,TGTGCCACCAGCGGTCGTTTCCAGGCCAGCATCCTGACTTTC
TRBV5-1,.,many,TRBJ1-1,CASSLVGLNTEAFF,TGCGCCAGCAGCTTGGTAGGGTTGAACACTGAAGCTTTCTTT
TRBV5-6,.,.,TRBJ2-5,CASRRSGETQYF,TGTGCCAGCAGGAGGAGTGGAGAGACCCAGTACTTC
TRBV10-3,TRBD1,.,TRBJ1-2,CATQWTGNGYTF,TGTGCCACCCAGTGGACAGGGAACGGCTACACCTTC
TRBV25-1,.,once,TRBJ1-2,CASSQVNEKLYGYTF,TGTGCCAGCAGCCAAGTTAATGAAAAACTGTATGGCTACACCTTC
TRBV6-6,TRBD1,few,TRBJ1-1,CASTKGGAPWTEAFF,TGTGCCAGCACCAAAGGGGGCGCCCCGTGGACTGAAGCTTTCTTT
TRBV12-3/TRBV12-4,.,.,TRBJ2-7,CASSPAASSGSYEQYF,TGTGCCAGCAGCCCAGCAGCTAGCTCCGGATCCTACGAGCAGTACTTC
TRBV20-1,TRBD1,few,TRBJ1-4,CSASFGQGEEKLFF,TGCAGTGCTAGTTTTGGACAGGGAGAGGAAAAACTGTTTTTT
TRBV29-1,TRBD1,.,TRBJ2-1,CSVEGYGTGDNEQFF,TGCAGCGTTGAAGGGTACGGGACAGGGGATAATGAGCAGTTCTTC
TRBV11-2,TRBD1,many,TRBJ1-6,CASSFYGQASSYNSPLHF,TGTGCCAGCAGCTTTTACGGACAGGCAAGCTCCTATAATTCACCCCTCCACTTT